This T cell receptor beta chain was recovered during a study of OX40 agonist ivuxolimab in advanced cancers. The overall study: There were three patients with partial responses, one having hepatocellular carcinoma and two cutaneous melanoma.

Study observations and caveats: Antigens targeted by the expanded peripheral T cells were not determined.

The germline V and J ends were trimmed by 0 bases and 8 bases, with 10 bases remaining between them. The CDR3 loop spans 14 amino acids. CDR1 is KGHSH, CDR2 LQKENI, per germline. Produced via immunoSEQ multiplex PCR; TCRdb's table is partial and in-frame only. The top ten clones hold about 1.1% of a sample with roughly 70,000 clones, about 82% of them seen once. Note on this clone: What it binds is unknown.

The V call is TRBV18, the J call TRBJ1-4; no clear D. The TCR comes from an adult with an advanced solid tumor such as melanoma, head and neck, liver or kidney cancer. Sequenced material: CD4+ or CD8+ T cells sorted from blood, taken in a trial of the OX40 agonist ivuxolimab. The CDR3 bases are TGTGCCAGCTCACCACCGGGTCAGCGGGAAAAACTGTTTTTT. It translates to CASSPPGQREKLFF.